A single sample gave rise to the 20 T cell receptor beta chains below, sequenced in a study of T cell responses to AZD1222 COVID-19 vaccine. Assay used: immunoSEQ multiplex PCR; TCRdb lists only in-frame clones, some missing. Among under 150,000 clones listed, around 93% were seen once. The sample was peripheral blood, taken on day 0 of AZD1222 vaccination. These receptors were taken from an adult in good health.

This chain uses TRBV5-1 with TRBJ1-1; perhaps TRBD1 as D (5 bases). V lost 4 bases and J 0 bases, leaving 10 bases between the germline ends. CDR1 and CDR2 from the germline V gene are SGHRS and YFSETQ. This CDR3 comprises 14 residues. CDR3 sequence reads: CASSQTVMNTEAFF. As DNA, the CDR3 is TGCGCCAGCAGCCAGACAGTCATGAACACTGAAGCTTTCTTT.

CDR3 in DNA: TGCGCCAGCGGCGGGGCGGCAGATACGCAGTATTTT. Protein: CASGGAADTQYF. The rearrangement joins TRBV10-2 to TRBJ2-3, with D possibly TRBD2 on 6 matching bases. The germline V gene has CDR1 WSHSY and CDR2 SAAADI. The CDR3 length is 12 residues. V dropped 8 bases and J dropped 4 bases, with 10 bases sitting between them.

The chain employs TRBV5-1 and TRBJ1-2, with 7 bases fitting TRBD1. The germline V gene encodes CDR1 SGHRS and CDR2 YFSETQ. This CDR3 contains 16 residues. Trimming took 3 bases from V and 6 from J; bases not matched to a gene: 14. The CDR3 nucleotides read TGCGCCAGCAGCTCGGGAGACAGGGAGGTGCTTGATGGCTACACCTTC. As protein: CASSSGDREVLDGYTF.

The chain is built from TRBV7-2 and TRBJ2-2; D remains ambiguous. V lost 5 bases, J lost 1 base, and 14 bases lay in between. From germline, CDR1 is SGHTA and CDR2 FQGNSA. The CDR3 totals 16 residues. The CDR3 region has the DNA TGTGCCAGCAGCAAAAGTCTTGGCAGGAACACCGGGGAGCTGTTTTTT. Translation: CASSKSLGRNTGELFF.

This sequence joins TRBV7-3 and TRBJ2-1; tentative D call: TRBD2 (6 bases). CDR3 length: 17 residues. The V gene's germline CDR1 is SGHTA and CDR2 FQGTGA. The V end lost 1 base, the J end lost 1 base, and 14 bases lay between the germline ends. CDR3 DNA: TGTGCCAGCAGCTTAATTCACGGCGGGGAATCCTACAATGAGCAGTTCTTC. This gives the protein CASSLIHGGESYNEQFF.

V is TRBV2 and J is TRBJ2-3, with D possibly matching TRBD2 (5 bases). V lost 9 bases, J lost 4 bases, and 11 bases lay in between. The CDR3 consists of 12 residues. Germline V gives CDR1 SNHLY, CDR2 FYNNEI. For the CDR3, the DNA is TGTGCCAGTCTCGGGGTTGCAGATACGCAGTATTTT. It specifies CASLGVADTQYF.

The V gene is TRBV4-3, the J gene TRBJ1-2; no clear D gene. CDR3 length: 13 residues. Trimming removed 0 bases from V and 8 bases from J, with 10 bases in between. Per germline, CDR1 LGHNA and CDR2 YSLEER. The chain's CDR3 is CASSQDIVGGYTF. DNA of the CDR3: TGCGCCAGCAGCCAAGATATCGTCGGGGGCTACACCTTC.

V and J are TRBV21-1 and TRBJ1-5; the D segment call TRBD1 is taken from the table without a DNA check. TRBV21-1 is a pseudogene segment. The CDR3 has 16 residues. CDR3 DNA sequence: TGTGCCAGCAGCACAAAGTCAGGGAACGTATATCAGCCCCAGCATTTT. This translates into CASSTKSGNVYQPQHF.

The chain couples TRBV7-9 to TRBJ1-2; D gene unclear. Trimming pared 8 bases from V and 8 bases from J, leaving 18 bases between. Germline loops: CDR1 SEHNR, CDR2 FQNEAQ (reference sequence). This CDR3 is built from 13 residues. The CDR3 region has the DNA TGTGCCAGCCCCGCGGTCGGCGGGTTCGGCTACACCTTC. Translated, it gives CASPAVGGFGYTF.

V and J are TRBV5-1 and TRBJ1-1, with D possibly being TRBD1 (5 bases). The germline V gene has CDR1 SGHRS and CDR2 YFSETQ. CDR3 size: 13 residues. The V and J ends lost 5 bases and 0 bases respectively, with 8 bases between them. CDR3 residues: CASRGVMNTEAFF. The CDR3 bases are TGCGCCAGCAGAGGGGTCATGAACACTGAAGCTTTCTTT.

The rearrangement links TRBV6-2 or TRBV6-3 to TRBJ1-1; D possibly corresponds to TRBD1 (6 bases). Germline CDR1 reads MNHEY; CDR2 reads SVGEGT. The CDR3 extends over 14 amino acids. Trimming stripped 6 bases from V and 4 bases from J, with 15 bases between. CDR3 nucleotide sequence: TGTGCCAGCAGCCCCGGAGGGGACATCACTGAAGCTTTCTTT. This sequence encodes CASSPGGDITEAFF.

The gene calls are TRBV5-1 and TRBJ1-2; D is ambiguous. CDR1 SGHRS and CDR2 YFSETQ come from the germline V gene. V dropped 0 bases and J dropped 4 bases, with 7 bases sitting between them. The CDR3 has 13 amino acids. CDR3 amino acids: CASSLGRTYGYTF. In nucleotides, the CDR3 is TGCGCCAGCAGCTTGGGACGGACCTATGGCTACACCTTC.

CDR3 sequence reads: CASSQVRGVDYGYTF. The CDR3 nucleotides are TGTGCCAGCAGCCAAGTGCGCGGTGTGGATTATGGCTACACCTTC. The chain employs TRBV3-1 (or the pseudogene TRBV3-2) and TRBJ1-2; D unresolved. The length of the CDR3 is 15 residues. Trimming stripped 1 base from V and 5 bases from J, with 14 bases between. Per germline, CDR1 LGHDT and CDR2 YNNKEL (reference sequence).

V is TRBV7-2 and J is TRBJ2-5; TRBD1 matches at 7 bases. With V trimmed by 5 bases and J by 1 base, 7 bases remained unmatched. From germline, CDR1 is SGHTA and CDR2 FQGNSA. CDR3 length equals 15 residues. The CDR3 nucleotides read TGTGCCAGCAGCCTCAACAGGGGAACCCAAGAGACCCAGTACTTC. This sequence encodes CASSLNRGTQETQYF.

The V call is TRBV12-5, the J call TRBJ2-2, with D possibly being TRBD1 (6 bases). Germline assignment: CDR1 LGHNT and CDR2 FRNRAP. The V gene lost 5 bases and the J gene lost 2 bases, with 15 bases spanning the gap. The length of the CDR3 is 16 residues. The CDR3 is CASGPGQFYNTGELFF. The CDR3 coding sequence is TGTGCTAGTGGTCCGGGACAATTTTATAACACCGGGGAGCTGTTTTTT.

This chain links TRBV5-4 with TRBJ2-3, with 14 bases aligning to TRBD2. The CDR3 extends over 17 amino acids. The ends lost 4 bases at V and 6 bases at J; junction bases unmatched: 10. Germline V CDR1 and CDR2: SGHNT, YYREEE (reference sequence). In nucleotides, the CDR3 is TGTGCCAGCAGCGGGGGACTAGCGGGAGAGGTTTTGGATACGCAGTATTTT. It specifies CASSGGLAGEVLDTQYF.

V usage is TRBV9 and J usage is TRBJ1-1; possibly TRBD1 for D (5 bases). This CDR3 has 14 amino acids. Germline CDR1 SGDLS, CDR2 YYNGEE. V shed 1 base and J shed 5 bases, with 12 bases lying between them. The CDR3 DNA reads as TGTGCCAGCAGCGTACGGGGGGGTATGACTGAAGCTTTCTTT. This encodes CASSVRGGMTEAFF.

The chain has TRBV29-1 and TRBJ1-2; no clear D gene. Germline CDR1 reads SQVTM; CDR2 reads ANQGSEA. V was cut by 7 bases and J by 8 bases, with 14 bases left in between. This CDR3 has 11 amino acids. DNA for the CDR3: TGCAGCGCCGGAGCGAGAAAGGGCTACACCTTC. Amino acid sequence: CSAGARKGYTF.

V usage is TRBV27 and J usage is TRBJ2-5, with TRBD2 matching 10 bases. The germline V gene has CDR1 MNHEY and CDR2 SMNVEV (reference sequence). The CDR3 spans 15 residues. V shed 5 bases and J 4 bases; nucleotides not matched to a gene: 7. In nucleotides, the CDR3 is TGTGCCAGCAGTCGAATAGCGGGAGGAAGAGAGACCCAGTACTTC. As protein: CASSRIAGGRETQYF.

The rearrangement joins TRBV11-2 to TRBJ2-6; D not resolved. Germline V gene lookup returns CDR1 SGHAT and CDR2 FQNNGV. The CDR3 is made up of 16 amino acids. V lost 2 bases to trimming and J lost 0 bases, with 8 bases between them. The CDR3 here is CASSLIRGSGANVLTF. The DNA of the CDR3 is TGTGCCAGCAGCTTAATCCGAGGCTCTGGGGCCAACGTCCTGACTTTC.